These 7 T cell receptor beta chains were sequenced from one sample in a study of TIL therapy for anti-PD-1-resistant metastatic lung cancer. Time point of the sample: pre-treatment sample, taken before nivolumab and TIL therapy. The libraries were made with immunoSEQ v3. Sequencing was performed with immunoSEQ multiplex PCR; in TCRdb, only in-frame clones are kept and a portion is missing. The data show about 60,000 clones, roughly 66% seen once. The sample consisted of blood, taken at baseline. The receptors come from a person aged 25 to 79 with non-small cell lung cancer.

This clone has only one observation. This chain uses TRBV11-3 with TRBJ2-2; D is possibly TRBD2 (6 bases). V was trimmed by 0 bases and J by 9 bases, leaving 11 bases between them. The CDR3 length is 14 residues. The germline V gene encodes CDR1 SGHNT and CDR2 YENEEA. The CDR3 DNA follows: TGTGCCAGCAGCTTAGATAATCGGGGGAGGGAGCTGTTTTTT. Its translation: CASSLDNRGRELFF.

V usage is TRBV5-1 and J usage is TRBJ2-2; a weak D match, TRBD1 (5 bases). This CDR3 is built from 15 residues. The V and J ends lost 1 base and 4 bases respectively, with 11 bases between them. The germline V gene has CDR1 SGHRS and CDR2 YFSETQ. In DNA, the CDR3 is TGCGCCAGCAGCTTGAGGTGGCAGGGCACCGGGGAGCTGTTTTTT. It yields the protein CASSLRWQGTGELFF.

The chain joins TRBV6-5 to TRBJ2-7; D remains unclear. Trimming took 6 bases from V and 0 from J, leaving 9 bases between them. The germline gives CDR1 MNHEY, CDR2 SVGAGI. CDR3 length: 13 residues. CDR3 protein: CASSPPLSYEQYF. For the CDR3, the DNA is TGTGCCAGCAGCCCCCCCCTCTCCTACGAGCAGTACTTC.

The chain links TRBV6-6 to TRBJ2-1; D is unclear. Trimming took 6 bases from V and 7 from J, leaving 19 bases between them. The germline V gene has CDR1 MNHNY and CDR2 SVGAGI (reference sequence). This CDR3 contains 15 residues. For the CDR3, the DNA is TGTGCCAGCAGAGTCCACCCACGCTCGGATAATGAGCAGTTCTTC. Translated: CASRVHPRSDNEQFF.

The CDR3 region is CASRTGLSTDTQYF. CDR3 in DNA: TGTGCCAGTAGGACGGGACTTAGCACAGATACGCAGTATTTT. The rearrangement joins TRBV19 to TRBJ2-3; D possibly corresponds to TRBD2 (6 bases). Germline V gene sequence: CDR1 LNHDA, CDR2 SQIVND (reference sequence). This CDR3 has 14 amino acids. V was shortened by 6 bases and J by 0 bases, with 10 bases between the two germline ends. Full variable domain (outside the CDR3, taken from reference TRBV19 and TRBJ2-3): DGGITQSPKYLFRKEGQNVTLSCEQNLNHDAMYWYRQDPGQGLRLIYYSQIVNDFQKGDIAEGYSVSREKKESFPLTVTSAQKNPTAFYLCASRTGLSTDTQYFGPGTRLTVL.

This chain uses TRBV4-2 with TRBJ1-5; 10 bases match TRBD1. Trimming took 4 bases from V and 5 from J; bases not matched to a gene: 2. Germline CDR1 LGHNA, CDR2 YNFKEQ. The CDR3 runs 14 residues. CDR3 bases: TGTGCCAGCAGCCTGGGGACAGGGGATCAGCCCCAGCATTTT. Amino acid sequence: CASSLGTGDQPQHF.

The chain combines TRBV6-1 with TRBJ1-3; TRBD1 agrees at 7 bases. The CDR3 extends over 17 amino acids. The trim removed 4 bases at V and 2 bases at J, leaving 11 bases unmatched. From germline, CDR1 is MNHNS and CDR2 SASEGT. CDR3 sequence (DNA): TGTGCCAGCAGTGTAACCCGAGGGGGCGCCGCTGGAAACACCATATATTTT. It codes for CASSVTRGGAAGNTIYF.